Below, one T cell receptor beta chain is given with its context. What antigen it recognizes has not been identified. No clone much larger than this one lies a single base away; base qualities are absent. This sample is drawn from a study of blood T cell repertoires in COVID-19 (TCRdb year 2020). Background on the whole study: Samples from collaborators originated in the United States, Italy and Spain and spanned both the acute and convalescent phases of COVID-19. The material from the prospective study consisted of cDNA or gDNA derived from T cells, B-cell-depleted T cells, or PBMCs. Subjects who had been exposed to COVID-19, were actively infected with it, or had recovered from it provided the deeply sampled blood TCRbeta repertoires that made up the dataset. The repertoires were released in a freely available public database intended as a resource for research on the immune response to SARS-CoV-2. Samples came from the ongoing ImmuneRACE study (first 160 participants) plus 1,254 subjects from 6 global collaborators. A de-identified subject ID, COVID-19 status, age in years and sex were almost always included in the sample metadata. Where available, HLA class I and class II types were taken from metadata supplied by the sample provider and were not determined by assay-based typing. What the work shows at the level of the full study, not this receptor alone: Clinical and demographic metadata were provided uncurated, with the amount varying by source and participant.

Trimming at the junction amounts to 2 bases on V and 5 bases on J, and the germline ends lie 11 bases apart. Via the germline V gene, CDR1 is SGHRS and CDR2 YFSETQ. Measured from the cysteine to the phenylalanine, the CDR3 is 14 residues long. Here the CDR3 DNA is all that survives: 42 bases in frame from base 1. TCRbeta CDR3 regions were amplified from genomic DNA using the immunoSEQ Assay, a bias-controlled multiplex PCR. In the source study's methods: The number of nucleated cells in each sample was estimated by amplification of reference gene primers within the assay. To quantify the absolute abundance of each unique TCRbeta CDR3 rearrangement, sequence reads were collapsed and filtered. Productive Simpson clonality was computed per sample as the square root of Simpson's diversity index over productive rearrangements. The immuneACCESS repertoire file appears here via TCRdb, limited to in-frame rearrangements. These files lack a portion of the clones; in checked studies, under half of the deficit traces to unresolved V genes, and the cause of the others is not known. V and J calls and clone size are as listed in that table; D and trimming were resolved from the DNA. The table for this sample lists roughly 250,000 clones; approximately 86% of them were counted only once. About 1.6% of the sample is held by the ten biggest clonotypes.

Participants in the prospective study were aged about 18 to 95 years, lived in 24 United States geographic areas, and enrolled through a virtual design. Cohort assignment in the prospective study relied on participant-reported clinical history from a screening survey and a study questionnaire. Recovered participants in ImmuneRACE Cohort 3 were defined as having two consecutive negative NP/OP PCR tests, clearance from a healthcare professional, or resolution of symptoms. Each participant in the prospective study had whole blood, serum and a nasopharyngeal or oropharyngeal swab collected by mobile phlebotomists. Participants in the prospective study had the option to provide additional blood draws and questionnaires over a roughly 2-month period. Blood samples from the prospective study were shipped frozen or at room temperature prior to DNA extraction.

This clonotype was obtained from a woman aged 50 to 60 who had recovered from COVID-19. This chain joins TRBV5-1 to TRBJ2-1; the D region possibly corresponds to TRBD2 (5 bases align). The source material was PBMCs or T cells enriched from blood (not recorded which). The DNA reads TGCGCCAGCAGCTTCGGGGAGAGGAACAATGAGCAGTTCTTC. This yields the protein CASSFGERNNEQFF.